These T cell receptor beta chains were read from a single sample in a study of T cell responses to AZD1222 COVID-19 vaccine. Measured with immunoSEQ multiplex PCR; TCRdb has only the in-frame clones, and not every one. The table shows 150,000 to 200,000 clones, with 88% occurring only once. Material: peripheral blood, obtained 28 days after the second AZD1222 dose. These receptor sequences come from an adult who received the AZD1222 COVID-19 vaccine. The CDR3 runs from the conserved cysteine through the conserved F or W. The D gene is left open where the match is weak. For some rows the clone size is stated as once, few or many, or as a class when expanded; others skip it.

V,D,J,size,DNA,CDR3
TRBV28,.,TRBJ1-6,.,TGTGCCAGCAGTGTATCCCGGGGGTATTCACCCCTCCACTTT,CASSVSRGYSPLHF
TRBV5-1,.,TRBJ1-1,.,TGCGCCAGCAGCTTGACCTCGATAGTCGGGGACACTGAAGCTTTCTTT,CASSLTSIVGDTEAFF
TRBV5-1,.,TRBJ2-7,.,TGCGCCAGCAGCCCAAGGCGGGAAACGAACGAGCAGTACTTC,CASSPRRETNEQYF
TRBV7-6,TRBD1,TRBJ2-2,.,TGTGCCAGCAGCTTAGAACGGACAGGGGGCGAAGGCGGGGAGCTGTTTTTT,CASSLERTGGEGGELFF
TRBV7-9,.,TRBJ2-5,.,TGTGCCAGCAGCCGTTCGGGGGAAGAGACCCAGTACTTC,CASSRSGEETQYF
TRBV19,.,TRBJ1-4,.,TGTGCCAGTAGTATGGCAGGGGTACGGGAAAAACTGTTTTTT,CASSMAGVREKLFF
TRBV19,.,TRBJ2-3,few,TGTGCCAGTAGGGAGGTCGGTACAGATACGCAGTATTTT,CASREVGTDTQYF
TRBV2,.,TRBJ2-7,.,TGTGCCAGCACCGGAGGATGGGACAACTCCTACGAGCAGTACTTC,CASTGGWDNSYEQYF
TRBV7-9,.,TRBJ2-7,.,TGTGCCAGCAGCTTTAACATCCCAGGGACCTCCTACGAGCAGTACTTC,CASSFNIPGTSYEQYF
TRBV19,.,TRBJ2-7,.,TGTGCCAGTAGATCAGGGGCACCCTACGAGCAGTACTTC,CASRSGAPYEQYF
TRBV13,.,TRBJ2-7,.,TGTGCCAGCAGCTCCCTGGGGACTGGGAGGGAGCAGTACTTC,CASSSLGTGREQYF
TRBV11-2,.,TRBJ2-7,once,TGTGCCAGCAGCCCAAACCGGTTCCGGGCAGCCTACGAGCAGTACTTC,CASSPNRFRAAYEQYF
TRBV18,.,TRBJ1-6,few,TGTGCCAGCTCACCTCTCGATGCTGGAACCTATAATTCACCCCTCCACTTT,CASSPLDAGTYNSPLHF
TRBV7-3,.,TRBJ2-7,.,TGTGCCAGCAGCAAAAACGGAGGGGAGACCTACGAGCAGTACTTC,CASSKNGGETYEQYF
TRBV27,.,TRBJ2-3,.,TGTGCCAGCAGTTTATTTCTTGCGACCTCCACAGATACGCAGTATTTT,CASSLFLATSTDTQYF
TRBV19,TRBD1,TRBJ1-6,few,TGTGCCAGTAGTCAAAGGACAGGGGGCGTGAATTCACCCCTCCACTTT,CASSQRTGGVNSPLHF
TRBV14,.,TRBJ1-6,.,TGTGCCAGCAGCCAGCCCGGGTTGGTCGGTTCACCCCTCCACTTT,CASSQPGLVGSPLHF
TRBV7-9,TRBD1,TRBJ2-7,.,TGTGCCAGCAGCTTAGCCGACAGGGGGGGAACCTACGAGCAGTACTTC,CASSLADRGGTYEQYF
TRBV3-1/TRBV3-2,TRBD1,TRBJ1-1,.,TGTGCCAGCAGCCAAGATCCAGGGGGAAATGAAGCTTTCTTT,CASSQDPGGNEAFF
TRBV5-1,.,TRBJ1-1,.,TGCGCCAGCAGCTTGGCGAGGTACGATGAAGCTTTCTTT,CASSLARYDEAFF
TRBV5-1,TRBD1,TRBJ1-1,once,TGCGCCAGCACCACGGGACAGTTGAACACTGAAGCTTTCTTT,CASTTGQLNTEAFF
TRBV3-1/TRBV3-2,.,TRBJ2-7,.,TGTGCCAGCAGCCAAGCCAGGGTCTACGAGCAGTACTTC,CASSQARVYEQYF
TRBV19,.,TRBJ1-2,.,TGTGCCAGTAGCCGGGACATTTCTGGCTACACCTTC,CASSRDISGYTF
TRBV5-1,.,TRBJ2-2,.,TGCGCCAGCAGCTCGCCCTGGGCAGGGAGCACCGGGGAGCTGTTTTTT,CASSSPWAGSTGELFF
TRBV18,TRBD2,TRBJ2-5,.,TGTGCCAGCTCGCTGAACCCGCTTAGCGGGGGGCTTCAAGAGACCCAGTACTTC,CASSLNPLSGGLQETQYF
TRBV5-4,.,TRBJ1-1,few,TGTGCCAGCAGCCGGGACCAGAGGACTGAAGCTTTCTTT,CASSRDQRTEAFF